This TCR beta chain was recovered during a study of OX40 agonist ivuxolimab in advanced cancers. Study in general: Allowance was made for prior anti-PD-1, anti-PD-L1 or anti-CTLA-4 therapy, and roughly 40% had some.

To note about this clone: What it binds is not known.

V lost 5 bases and J 3 bases, leaving 11 bases between the germline ends. Germline V gene data show CDR1 as LNHDA and CDR2 as SQIVND (reference sequence). The CDR3 has 13 amino acids. Findings and caveats of the study: Researchers did not establish what antigens the expanded peripheral T cells target. The mean number of expanded clones was higher in CD8+ T cells than in CD4+.

Only in-frame clones appear in the TCRdb table, and some are missing; sequencing was by immunoSEQ multiplex PCR. The sample records some 25,000 clones, 85% being singletons. The sequence derives from an adult with an advanced solid tumor such as melanoma, head and neck, liver or kidney cancer. The material sequenced was CD4+ or CD8+ T cells sorted from blood, taken in a trial of the OX40 agonist ivuxolimab. This chain uses TRBV19 with TRBJ2-7; D is possibly TRBD1 or TRBD2 (5 bases each). CDR3 sequence (DNA): TGTGCCAGTAGTTCCGGGACGGGCTACGAGCAGTACTTC. Translation: CASSSGTGYEQYF.